These 21 T cell receptor beta chains originate from one sample sequenced in a study of cytomegalovirus exposure and HLA in healthy donors (dated by TCRdb to about 2017). Library construction relied on the immunoSEQ multiplex PCR assay. For the multiplex PCR, a mixture combining 60 forward primers for TCR Vbeta segments and 13 reverse primers for TCR Jbeta segments was used. The table was pulled from immuneACCESS by TCRdb, which kept in-frame rearrangements only. Such tables lose some clones; where checked, under half of the loss comes from unresolved V genes, and the rest has no known cause. This sample lists around 14,000 clones; approximately 57% were detected once. The top ten hold approximately 17% of the sample. What was sequenced was PBMCs. The receptors shown here come from a woman aged 50 to 65 in good health and CMV-seropositive.

This clone occurred once. The chain is built from TRBV30 and TRBJ2-1; D is uncertain. CDR3 length: 11 residues. V lost 8 bases to trimming and J lost 15 bases, with 20 bases between them. CDR1 and CDR2 from the germline V gene are GTSNPN and SVGIG (reference sequence). In nucleotides, the CDR3 is TGTGCCCTGGTTCGAGGTTCGAGGTGGTTCTTC. Protein product: CALVRGSRWFF. Using reference TRBV30 and TRBJ2-1 for the parts outside the CDR3, the full variable domain is SQTIHQWPATLVQPVGSPLSLECTVEGTSNPNLYWYRQAAGRGLQLLFYSVGIGQISSEVPQNLSASRPQDRQFILSSKKLLLSDSGFYLCALVRGSRWFFGPGTRLTVL.

The V call is TRBV6-5, the J call TRBJ1-1, with 7 bases fitting TRBD1. Germline CDR1 and CDR2: MNHEY and SVGAGI. This CDR3 is 14 amino acids long. The V gene end was trimmed by 6 bases and the J gene end by 0 bases; junction bases not matched to a gene: 4. DNA of the CDR3: TGTGCCAGCAGGGACAGGCTCATGAACACTGAAGCTTTCTTT. It encodes CASRDRLMNTEAFF.

V and J are TRBV7-2 and TRBJ2-7; 11 positions agree with TRBD2. With V trimmed by 5 bases and J by 4 bases, 4 bases remained unmatched. This CDR3 has 14 residues. The germline V gene encodes CDR1 SGHTA and CDR2 FQGNSA. The CDR3 DNA is TGTGCCAGCAGCCCCGGGACTAGCGGTTACGAGCAGTACTTC. Its translation is CASSPGTSGYEQYF.

This clone is termed medium-sized. The V call is TRBV4-3, the J call TRBJ2-6; D might be TRBD2 (5 bases). CDR3 length equals 16 residues. Germline CDR1 reads LGHNA; CDR2 reads YSLEER. The ends were cut back, 0 bases at V and 0 bases at J, with 6 bases in the middle. CDR3 sequence: CASSQDGLSGANVLTF. For the CDR3, the DNA is TGCGCCAGCAGCCAAGATGGACTCTCTGGGGCCAACGTCCTGACTTTC.

This clone has just a few counts. This chain joins TRBV21-1 and TRBJ2-5; TRBD1 reflects the table's D call only, with no check against the DNA. TRBV21-1 is a pseudogene segment. This CDR3 has 15 amino acids. Written as DNA, the CDR3 is TGTGCCAGCAGCAATAGGGACAGTGGGGGTGAGACCCAGTACTTC. Amino acids: CASSNRDSGGETQYF.

This chain connects TRBV30 to TRBJ1-2, with 7 nucleotides matching TRBD1. V trimming: 3 bases; J trimming: 6 bases; junction bases outside the gene matches: 10. Germline assignment: CDR1 GTSNPN and CDR2 SVGIG (reference sequence). The CDR3 length is 14 residues. The CDR3 DNA sequence: TGTGCCTGGAGCCCGACAGGGCTGGTGGATGGCTACACCTTC. Protein product: CAWSPTGLVDGYTF.

This clone was counted a single time. The chain combines TRBV29-1 with TRBJ2-7; perhaps TRBD2 as D (7 bases). V was cut by 5 bases and J by 2 bases, with 22 bases left in between. In germline, CDR1 is SQVTM, CDR2 ANQGSEA. CDR3 length: 16 residues. Written as DNA, the CDR3 is TGCAGCGTTTATCTTGGGGGGCGGGGGAGAACCTACGAGCAGTACTTC. Amino acids: CSVYLGGRGRTYEQYF.

The CDR3: CAWRHSAYEQYF. The CDR3 nucleotides are TGTGCCTGGAGACATTCCGCCTACGAGCAGTACTTC. The chain joins TRBV30 to TRBJ2-7; D is uncertain. The CDR3 extends over 12 amino acids. Trimming removed 3 bases at V and 2 bases at J, with 8 bases between. From germline, CDR1 is GTSNPN and CDR2 SVGIG (reference sequence).

The chain employs TRBV14 and TRBJ1-2; no definite D call. This CDR3 spans 13 amino acids. The germline gives CDR1 SGHDN, CDR2 FVKESK. Deletions cut 0 bases from V and 7 bases from J, with 9 bases between. The CDR3 DNA sequence: TGTGCCAGCAGCCAAGAACTATTCGGTGGCTACACCTTC. Amino acid sequence: CASSQELFGGYTF.

This chain connects TRBV7-6 to TRBJ1-2; no clear D. The V gene's germline CDR1 is SGHVS and CDR2 FNYEAQ. V was trimmed by 3 bases and J by 3 bases, leaving 11 bases between them. The CDR3 consists of 14 residues. The CDR3 sequence is CASSLLQADYGYTF. The DNA for the CDR3 is TGTGCCAGCAGCTTGTTGCAGGCTGACTATGGCTACACCTTC.

The J gene is TRBJ1-1, the V gene TRBV7-6, with unresolved D. The V end lost 3 bases, the J end lost 1 base, and 9 bases lay between the germline ends. Germline-derived CDR1 and CDR2 are SGHVS and FNYEAQ. There are 14 residues in the CDR3. Here the CDR3 DNA reads TGTGCCAGCAGCTTGGCAGGCCGGAACACTGAAGCTTTCTTT. It specifies CASSLAGRNTEAFF. The full variable domain, rest sourced from reference TRBV7-6 and TRBJ1-1, is GAGVSQSPRYKVTKRGQDVALRCDPISGHVSLYWYRQALGQGPEFLTYFNYEAQQDKSGLPNDRFSAERPEGSISTLTIQRTEQRDSAMYRCASSLAGRNTEAFFGQGTRLTVV.

The V and J genes are TRBV29-1 and TRBJ1-2; 7 bases line up with TRBD1. This CDR3 comprises 12 residues. The trim removed 7 bases at V and 2 bases at J, leaving 4 bases unmatched. Germline assignment: CDR1 SQVTM and CDR2 ANQGSEA. CDR3 residues: CSGMTGNYGYTF. The CDR3 coding sequence is TGCAGCGGGATGACAGGGAACTATGGCTACACCTTC.

The sample holds a few counts of this clone. The rearrangement joins TRBV6-5 to TRBJ1-1; D unclear. The V gene lost 4 bases and the J gene lost 6 bases, with 18 bases spanning the gap. Germline loops: CDR1 MNHEY, CDR2 SVGAGI. The CDR3 extends over 15 amino acids. The CDR3 is CASSSIEAGVSEAFF. The CDR3 DNA reads as TGTGCCAGCAGTTCAATAGAGGCGGGTGTCTCTGAAGCTTTCTTT.

This clone was detected only a few times. J is TRBJ2-2 and V is TRBV29-1, with 10 bases fitting TRBD2. V shed 6 bases, J shed 7 bases, and the junction held 8 bases outside the gene matches. The CDR3 is 14 residues long. Germline CDR1 is SQVTM and CDR2 is ANQGSEA. The CDR3 here is CSVASGSWSGELFF. DNA of the CDR3: TGCAGCGTCGCTAGCGGGAGTTGGAGCGGGGAGCTGTTTTTT.

V usage is TRBV4-2 and J usage is TRBJ2-2; TRBD2 aligns across 9 bases. The V gene end was trimmed by 0 bases and the J gene end by 3 bases; junction bases not matched to a gene: 5. CDR1 LGHNA and CDR2 YNFKEQ come from the germline V gene. The CDR3 has 17 residues. The CDR3 DNA reads TGTGCCAGCAGCCAAGATGGAACTAGCGGGTACACCGGGGAGCTGTTTTTT. Residues: CASSQDGTSGYTGELFF.

The chain carries TRBV9 and TRBJ1-3; a weak D match, TRBD1 (6 bases). The V gene lost 3 bases and the J gene lost 7 bases, with 14 bases spanning the gap. The CDR3 totals 14 residues. Germline V gene data show CDR1 as SGDLS and CDR2 as YYNGEE. The CDR3 DNA is TGTGCCAGCAGCGCTCCACAGGGAGAGAACACCATATATTTT. It specifies CASSAPQGENTIYF.

The V gene is TRBV30, the J gene TRBJ1-1; D gene uncertain. The CDR3 runs 12 residues. In germline, CDR1 is GTSNPN, CDR2 SVGIG (reference sequence). V was clipped by 4 bases and J by 8 bases, with 14 bases between them. In DNA form, the CDR3 reads TGTGCCTGGAAAGGCAGCGGGGAAGAAGCTTTCTTT. Encoded protein: CAWKGSGEEAFF.

This clone was observed a few times. This chain uses TRBV6-5 with TRBJ2-1, with 12 bases identical to TRBD2. Germline-derived CDR1 and CDR2 are MNHEY and SVGAGI. The V gene end was trimmed by 6 bases and the J gene end by 6 bases; junction bases not matched to a gene: 3. There are 14 residues in the CDR3. CDR3 sequence (DNA): TGTGCCAGCAGCCGGGGACTAGCGGGCAATGAGCAGTTCTTC. Its protein is CASSRGLAGNEQFF.

The chain couples TRBV2 to TRBJ2-7, with 13 bases that match TRBD2. The CDR3 runs 16 residues. With 7 bases clipped from V and 0 bases from J, the junction kept 6 bases outside the gene matches. Germline lookup yields CDR1 SNHLY and CDR2 FYNNEI. The CDR3 is CASKLAGGISSYEQYF. The DNA of the CDR3 is TGTGCCAGCAAACTAGCGGGAGGGATAAGCTCCTACGAGCAGTACTTC.

This clone has just one count. J is TRBJ2-1 and V is TRBV5-1; 11 nucleotides line up with TRBD1. Germline V gives CDR1 SGHRS, CDR2 YFSETQ. Losses at the gene ends were 4 bases for V and 5 bases for J; bases not matched to a gene: 5. This CDR3 has 15 residues. CDR3 protein: CASSPGTGGHNEQFF. The DNA for the CDR3 is TGCGCCAGCAGCCCCGGGACAGGGGGTCACAATGAGCAGTTCTTC.

The chain links TRBV30 to TRBJ2-2, with D maybe TRBD2 (7 bases). Per the germline V gene, CDR1 is GTSNPN and CDR2 is SVGIG (reference sequence). The CDR3 contains 17 residues. Trimming removed 7 bases from V and 3 bases from J, with 24 bases in between. Written as DNA, the CDR3 is TGTGCCTCGAACGGGGGGCGCATCCCCTCGGACACCGGGGAGCTGTTTTTT. It specifies CASNGGRIPSDTGELFF.